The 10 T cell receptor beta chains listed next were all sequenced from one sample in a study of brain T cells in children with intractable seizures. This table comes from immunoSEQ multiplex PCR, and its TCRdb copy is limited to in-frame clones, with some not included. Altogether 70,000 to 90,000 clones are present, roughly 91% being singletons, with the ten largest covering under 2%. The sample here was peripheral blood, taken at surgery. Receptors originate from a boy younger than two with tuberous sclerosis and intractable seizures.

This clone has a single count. For the CDR3, the DNA is TGTGCCAGCAGTGAGGCTCGCGGGGGGGCGGGAGATACGCAGTATTTT. Translation gives CASSEARGGAGDTQYF. The V call is TRBV2, the J call TRBJ2-3, with 9 bases that match TRBD2. This CDR3 comprises 16 residues. After removal of 3 bases from V and 5 bases from J, the junction contained 9 bases not matched to a gene. Germline V gene sequence: CDR1 SNHLY, CDR2 FYNNEI.

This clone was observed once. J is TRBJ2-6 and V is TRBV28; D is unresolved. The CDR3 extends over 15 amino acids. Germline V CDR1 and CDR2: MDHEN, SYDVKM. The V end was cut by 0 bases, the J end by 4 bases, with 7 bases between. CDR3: CASSLWYAGANVLTF. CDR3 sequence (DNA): TGTGCCAGCAGTTTATGGTACGCCGGGGCCAACGTCCTGACTTTC. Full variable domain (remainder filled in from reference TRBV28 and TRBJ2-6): DVKVTQSSRYLVKRTGEKVFLECVQDMDHENMFWYRQDPGLGLRLIYFSYDVKMKEKGDIPEGYSVSREKKERFSLILESASTNQTSMYLCASSLWYAGANVLTFGAGSRLTVL.

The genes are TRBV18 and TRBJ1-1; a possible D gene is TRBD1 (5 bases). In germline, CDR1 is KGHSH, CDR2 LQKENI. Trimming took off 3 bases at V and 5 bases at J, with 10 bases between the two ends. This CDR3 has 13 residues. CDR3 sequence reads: CASSPGEGTEAFF. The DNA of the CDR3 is TGTGCCAGCTCACCGGGGGAGGGAACTGAAGCTTTCTTT.

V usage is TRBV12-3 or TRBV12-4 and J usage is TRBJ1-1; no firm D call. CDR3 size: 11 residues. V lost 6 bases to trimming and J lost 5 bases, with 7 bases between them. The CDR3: CASSPETEAFF. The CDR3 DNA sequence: TGTGCCAGCAGCCCCGAAACTGAAGCTTTCTTT.

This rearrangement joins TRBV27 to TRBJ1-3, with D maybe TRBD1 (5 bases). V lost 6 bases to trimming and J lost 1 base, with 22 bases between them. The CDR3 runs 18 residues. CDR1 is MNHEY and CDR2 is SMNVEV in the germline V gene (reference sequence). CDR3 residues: CASRRRSGTQASGNTIYF. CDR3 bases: TGTGCCAGCAGACGCCGTTCCGGGACCCAGGCGTCTGGAAACACCATATATTTT.

DNA of the CDR3: TGTGCCAGCAGTTTATCTCCGGGGGGCACTGAAGCTTTCTTT. Protein product: CASSLSPGGTEAFF. The V and J genes are TRBV28 and TRBJ1-1; possibly TRBD1 for D (5 bases). Trimming pared 1 base from V and 4 bases from J, leaving 10 bases between. Per germline, CDR1 MDHEN and CDR2 SYDVKM. This CDR3 region has 14 residues.

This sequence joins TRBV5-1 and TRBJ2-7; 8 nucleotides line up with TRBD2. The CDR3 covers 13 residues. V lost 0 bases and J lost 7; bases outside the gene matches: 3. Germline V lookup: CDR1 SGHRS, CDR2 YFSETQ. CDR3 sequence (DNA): TGCGCCAGCAGCTTGGCGGGGGGGCGTGAGCAGTACTTC. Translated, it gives CASSLAGGREQYF.

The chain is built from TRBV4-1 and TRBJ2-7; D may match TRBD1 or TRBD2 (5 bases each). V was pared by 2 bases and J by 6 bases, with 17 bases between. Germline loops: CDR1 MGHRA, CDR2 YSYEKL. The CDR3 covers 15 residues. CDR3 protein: CASSQSRWPGTEQYF. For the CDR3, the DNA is TGCGCCAGCAGCCAAAGTCGTTGGCCCGGGACCGAGCAGTACTTC.

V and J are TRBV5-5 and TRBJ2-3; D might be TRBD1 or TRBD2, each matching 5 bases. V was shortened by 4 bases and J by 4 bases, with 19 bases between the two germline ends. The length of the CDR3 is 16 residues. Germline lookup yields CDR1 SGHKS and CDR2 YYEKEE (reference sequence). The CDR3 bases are TGTGCCAGCAGCCCCCCATGGGACGTAGCCCCAGATACGCAGTATTTT. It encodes CASSPPWDVAPDTQYF.

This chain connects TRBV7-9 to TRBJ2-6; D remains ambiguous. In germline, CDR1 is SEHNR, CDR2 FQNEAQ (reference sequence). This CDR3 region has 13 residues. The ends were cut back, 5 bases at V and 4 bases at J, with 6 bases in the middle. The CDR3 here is CASSPSGANVLTF. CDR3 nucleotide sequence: TGTGCCAGCAGCCCCTCCGGGGCCAACGTCCTGACTTTC.